Listed below are T cell receptor beta chains from one sample, sequenced in a study of identical twins. A single record per CDR3 protein comes from TCRdb applying MiXCR to the 5' RACE reads. The sample contains 500,000 or so distinct CDR3 sequences, roughly an eighth of which appear only once. This sample was shared with a second study, whose subject was yellow fever vaccine responses in identical twins.

The sample comprised CD4+ T cells sorted from blood. These receptors came from a woman aged 18 to 35 in good health. Both conserved end residues are part of each CDR3. The D gene is left open where the match is weak. Clone size appears in some rows only: once, few, many, or a class for an expanded clone.

>-|TRBD2|TRBV7-9|TRBJ2-3
TGTGCCAGCACCAAGCTCGGGGCTAGCGGGCCCGATACGCAGTATTTT
CASTKLGASGPDTQYF
>few|-|TRBV29-1|TRBJ2-3
TGCAGCGTTGAAGAGGGGACTGGTAGCACAGATACGCAGTATTTT
CSVEEGTGSTDTQYF
>-|-|TRBV11-2|TRBJ2-1
TGTGCCAGCAGCCGACACCGAGGCGTTACCGGGGGCCCCTCCTACAATGAGCAGTTCTTC
CASSRHRGVTGGPSYNEQFF
>few|TRBD1|TRBV5-1|TRBJ1-4
TGCGCCAGCAGCCTGTCGGACAGGTCGCATGAAAAACTGTTTTTT
CASSLSDRSHEKLFF
>-|-|TRBV4-1|TRBJ2-7
TGCGCCAGCAGCCAAATACAGGGAGGCTCCTACGAGCAGTACTTC
CASSQIQGGSYEQYF
>-|TRBD2|TRBV6-1|TRBJ2-7
TGTGCCAGCAGTCGACTAGCGGGAGGAGGGGCTGAGCAGTACTTC
CASSRLAGGGAEQYF
>few|-|TRBV6-1|TRBJ1-1
TGTGCCAGCAGGCCCCGGGCCAATTCGGACACTGAAGCTTTCTTT
CASRPRANSDTEAFF
>many|TRBD1|TRBV29-1|TRBJ2-5
TGCAGCGCGAAACAGGGGGGACAAGAGACCCAGTACTTC
CSAKQGGQETQYF
>-|-|TRBV5-1|TRBJ2-7
TGCGCCAGCAGCTTGGCCATCGGGGGCGTTAGGTACGAGCAGTACTTC
CASSLAIGGVRYEQYF
>-|-|TRBV10-1|TRBJ2-2
TGCGCCAGCATGGGGGGAGACACCGGGGAGCTGTTTTTT
CASMGGDTGELFF
>few|TRBD2|TRBV27|TRBJ2-4
TGTGCCAGCAGTTTGGTTAGCGGGAAGGTTCGCGCCAAAAACATTCAGTACTTC
CASSLVSGKVRAKNIQYF
>-|-|TRBV19|TRBJ2-4
TGTGCCACCAACCCCGGGGATTTCGAAAACATTCAGTACTTC
CATNPGDFENIQYF
>many|TRBD2|TRBV6-5|TRBJ2-3
TGTGCCAGCAGTTACTCTTCGGCGGGAGCCCCAGATACGCAGTATTTT
CASSYSSAGAPDTQYF
>-|-|TRBV11-2|TRBJ2-3
TGTGCCAGCAGCTTAGATGGCGCTAGCGGCACAGATACGCAGTATTTT
CASSLDGASGTDTQYF
>-|-|TRBV7-8|TRBJ2-6
TGTGCCAGCAGCCACCCAGTAGTTGGGGCCAACGTCCTGACTTTC
CASSHPVVGANVLTF
>few|-|TRBV7-9|TRBJ2-3
TGTGCCAGCAGCTCCGAGGTACCAATGAGGCAGTATTTT
CASSSEVPMRQYF
>few|-|TRBV6-2/TRBV6-3|TRBJ2-7
TGTGCCAGCAGGTTGCGGCCCACCTACGAGCAGTACTTC
CASRLRPTYEQYF
>-|TRBD1|TRBV6-5|TRBJ1-6
TGTGCCAGCAGTAACCGGGACAGGGTGAGATCACCCCTCCACTTT
CASSNRDRVRSPLHF
>-|-|TRBV29-1|TRBJ2-3
TGCAGCGCCCCTCCACAGGGAGTTCGTTCCGCAGATACGCAGTATTTT
CSAPPQGVRSADTQYF
>few|TRBD1|TRBV29-1|TRBJ2-1
TGCAGCGTTGGGCAGGGGGCTGGCAATGAGCAGTTCTTC
CSVGQGAGNEQFF
>-|TRBD2|TRBV10-3|TRBJ2-1
TGTGCCATCAATGCGGCTAGCGGGAGGGATGAGCAGTTCTTC
CAINAASGRDEQFF
>many|-|TRBV25-1|TRBJ2-7
TGTGCCAGCAGTGGCGAGTGGGGGGAAGGCTACGAGCAGTACTTC
CASSGEWGEGYEQYF
>few|TRBD1|TRBV24-1|TRBJ2-7
TGTGCCACCAGTGATCCATGGACAGGGAGCTACGAGCAGTACTTC
CATSDPWTGSYEQYF
>few|-|TRBV7-8|TRBJ2-7
TGTGCCAGCAGCTTATTACAGGGAGCATTTCTTCCTAACGAGCAGTACTTC
CASSLLQGAFLPNEQYF
>-|-|TRBV4-2|TRBJ1-1
TGTGCCAGCAGCCAAGATCCTGCTCCGAACACTGAAGCTTTCTTT
CASSQDPAPNTEAFF
>-|TRBD2|TRBV11-1|TRBJ2-1
TGTGCCAGCAGCCACGGGACTAGCGTTGGCCTCGATGGTGGGAATGAGCAGTTCTTC
CASSHGTSVGLDGGNEQFF
>-|-|TRBV7-6|TRBJ2-1
TGTGCCAGCAGGCCCTTAGGAACCTACTACAATGAGCAGTTCTTC
CASRPLGTYYNEQFF
>-|-|TRBV25-1|TRBJ1-1
TGTGCCAGCAGTGATTACGGGATTGGCATGAACACTGAAGCTTTCTTT
CASSDYGIGMNTEAFF
>many|-|TRBV5-1|TRBJ2-1
TGCGCCAGCAGCCCCGACCCGGGGGTTTACAATGAGCAGTTCTTC
CASSPDPGVYNEQFF
>-|TRBD1|TRBV5-6|TRBJ2-2
TGTGCCAGCAGCGGCGACAGGGTGAATACCGGGGAGCTGTTTTTT
CASSGDRVNTGELFF
>-|TRBD1|TRBV24-1|TRBJ2-3
TGTGCCACCAGTGAGGGTGGGACAGCCACAGATACGCAGTATTTT
CATSEGGTATDTQYF
>-|TRBD1|TRBV15|TRBJ1-4
TGTGCCACCAGCAGAGGACCGGGACAGGGGAATGAAAAACTGTTTTTT
CATSRGPGQGNEKLFF
>few|TRBD1|TRBV5-1|TRBJ1-6
TGCGCCAGCAGCCTGGACAGGAATGTTTCACCCCTCCACTTT
CASSLDRNVSPLHF
>-|TRBD1|TRBV6-5|TRBJ2-7
TGTGCCAGCAGTCCTCTACTAACCGGGACAGGGGGCCACGAGCAGTACTTC
CASSPLLTGTGGHEQYF
>few|-|TRBV20-1|TRBJ2-2
TGCAGTGCTAGAGTAAACAGCAAGAGCGGGGAGCTGTTTTTT
CSARVNSKSGELFF
>-|-|TRBV20-1|TRBJ2-5
TGCAGTGCTAAGCCCCTCGGGGCTGGAGAGACCCAGTACTTC
CSAKPLGAGETQYF
>few|-|TRBV15|TRBJ2-7
TGTGCCACCAGGGAGGTGGGTTCCTACGAGCAGTACTTC
CATREVGSYEQYF
>-|TRBD2|TRBV6-5|TRBJ2-1
TGTGCCAGCAGTTACTCCGCTGGTAGCGGGGAGAGACCCAATGAGCAGTTCTTC
CASSYSAGSGERPNEQFF
>few|TRBD2|TRBV28|TRBJ2-3
TGTGCCAGCAGCCCTCTAGCGGGAGGTGTAGATACGCAGTATTTT
CASSPLAGGVDTQYF
>-|-|TRBV7-2|TRBJ2-7
TGTGCCAGCAGCTTAGCGGGAGGTGTACTTCCCTACGAGCAGTACTTC
CASSLAGGVLPYEQYF
>-|TRBD1|TRBV7-3|TRBJ2-2
TGTGCCAGCAGCTCGCGGACAGGGGGATCCGGGGAGCTGTTTTTT
CASSSRTGGSGELFF
>few|-|TRBV20-1|TRBJ1-5
TGCAGTGCTCTACAGGGTTTTAGCAATCAGCCCCAGCATTTT
CSALQGFSNQPQHF
>many|-|TRBV7-9|TRBJ2-6
TGTGCCAGCGCGGCCAACGTCCTGACTTTC
CASAANVLTF
>-|-|TRBV25-1|TRBJ1-3
TGTGCCAGCAGTGCTTATAGTGGGGCTGGAAACACCATATATTTT
CASSAYSGAGNTIYF
>few|-|TRBV6-5|TRBJ2-7
TGTGCCAGCAGTTACGTGGCTAGCAAAGAATACGAGCAGTACTTC
CASSYVASKEYEQYF